These 25 T cell receptor beta chains were all obtained from the same sample, sequenced in a study of Ad26.COV2.S vaccination and SARS-CoV-2 variants. Generated by immunoSEQ multiplex PCR, the TCRdb table keeps only in-frame clones and is missing some. Counted here are about 350,000 clones, approximately 90% occurring once; the ten biggest clones make up 6.4%. Treatment specified: roughly 18 received Ad26.COV2.S at low or high dose, single or two shots; roughly five received placebo; per-sample allocation not given. Sample collection was performed on day 63 after the first vaccine or placebo injection. Sequenced here: peripheral blood, sampled in a trial of Ad26.COV2.S vaccine versus placebo. Receptor source: a person aged 18-60 years who received the Ad26.COV2.S COVID-19 vaccine or a placebo.

The J gene is TRBJ2-5, the V gene TRBV9, with 9 bases lining up with TRBD2. The CDR3 is 15 amino acids. After removal of 2 bases from V and 1 base from J, the junction contained 3 bases not matched to a gene. Germline CDR1 SGDLS, CDR2 YYNGEE. CDR3 sequence (DNA): TGTGCCAGCAGCGTTAGCGGGGGCCTCCAAGAGACCCAGTACTTC. It is translated as CASSVSGGLQETQYF.

This chain connects TRBV19 to TRBJ1-5; the match to TRBD1 covers 7 bases. With 3 bases clipped from V and 0 bases from J, the junction kept 11 bases outside the gene matches. The V gene's germline CDR1 is LNHDA and CDR2 SQIVND (reference sequence). The CDR3 contains 18 residues. The CDR3 is CASSIPPPTGLSNQPQHF. Written as DNA, the CDR3 is TGTGCCAGTAGTATTCCCCCTCCGACAGGGCTTAGCAATCAGCCCCAGCATTTT.

V is TRBV5-1 and J is TRBJ2-7; 9 bases are shared with TRBD1. The germline gives CDR1 SGHRS, CDR2 YFSETQ. The CDR3 sequence is 14 residues long. Trimming removed 5 bases from V and 4 bases from J; junction bases left unmatched: 7. CDR3 in amino acids: CASSSGQGLYEQYF. DNA of the CDR3: TGCGCCAGCAGTTCGGGACAGGGTCTATACGAGCAGTACTTC.

The rearrangement links TRBV2 to TRBJ2-7; 7 bases match TRBD1. V shed 7 bases, J shed 3 bases, and the junction held 3 bases outside the gene matches. From germline, CDR1 is SNHLY and CDR2 FYNNEI. The CDR3 runs 12 residues. The CDR3 protein is CASMPGGYEQYF. CDR3 sequence (DNA): TGTGCCAGCATGCCAGGGGGCTACGAGCAGTACTTC.

Only a few counts were recorded for this clone. The rearrangement joins TRBV19 to TRBJ1-5; D uncertain. Germline CDR1 LNHDA, CDR2 SQIVND (reference sequence). V gave up 1 base and J gave up 7 bases, with 11 bases separating them. The CDR3 covers 14 residues. CDR3 sequence: CASSIGTRGQPQHF. In DNA, the CDR3 is TGTGCCAGTAGTATAGGCACGCGGGGACAGCCCCAGCATTTT.

This chain links TRBV28 with TRBJ2-7; D unclear. CDR1 MDHEN and CDR2 SYDVKM come from the germline V gene. Trimming removed 7 bases from V and 2 bases from J, with 15 bases in between. The CDR3 is made up of 14 amino acids. This CDR3 is CASTPRHTPYEQYF. The CDR3 bases are TGTGCCAGCACCCCCAGGCATACCCCCTACGAGCAGTACTTC.

The V and J genes are TRBV27 and TRBJ2-1; 10 nucleotides align to TRBD2. The V segment lost 8 bases and the J segment 9 bases; nucleotides outside the gene matches: 19. The germline gives CDR1 MNHEY, CDR2 SMNVEV (reference sequence). The CDR3 is 17 amino acids. Here the CDR3 reads CASSRRVGLAGVGEQFF. Here the CDR3 DNA reads TGTGCCAGCTCCCGACGGGTTGGCCTAGCGGGAGTGGGTGAGCAGTTCTTC.

This clone appeared once. The genes are TRBV11-2 and TRBJ2-4; 7 positions agree with TRBD1. The J segment lost 9 bases and the V segment lost 2 bases, leaving 7 bases of the junction unmatched. This CDR3 contains 14 residues. The germline gives CDR1 SGHAT, CDR2 FQNNGV. The CDR3 DNA reads TGTGCCAGCAGCTTAATTGAGGGGGCGGGCATTCAGTACTTC. Protein product: CASSLIEGAGIQYF.

This chain links TRBV3-1 (or the pseudogene TRBV3-2) with TRBJ2-1, with D uncertain. This CDR3 is built from 15 residues. Trimming left V 5 bases short and J 5 bases short, with 16 bases between. Looked up from germline, CDR1 is LGHDT and CDR2 is YNNKEL (reference sequence). CDR3 nucleotide sequence: TGTGCCAGCAGCATTATGGGATTCGCCCACAATGAGCAGTTCTTC. Encoded protein: CASSIMGFAHNEQFF.

This chain joins TRBV4-2 and TRBJ1-5; no reliable D call. The CDR3 is 15 residues long. From germline, CDR1 is LGHNA and CDR2 YNFKEQ. V was shortened by 0 bases and J by 1 base, with 7 bases between the two germline ends. CDR3 amino acids: CASSQDAGSNQPQHF. The CDR3, as DNA: TGTGCCAGCAGCCAAGATGCGGGGAGCAATCAGCCCCAGCATTTT.

This clone was seen only a few times. J is TRBJ1-6 and V is TRBV7-9; possibly TRBD1 for D (5 bases). V lost 8 bases and J lost 3, with 17 bases in between. Germline values: CDR1 SEHNR, CDR2 FQNEAQ (reference sequence). The CDR3 loop spans 16 amino acids. For the CDR3, the DNA is TGTGCCAGCGCGGACTTCGACAGTAACTATAATTCACCCCTCCACTTT. This translates into CASADFDSNYNSPLHF. Filled out from reference TRBV7-9 and TRBJ1-6, the complete variable domain reads DTGVSQNPRHKITKRGQNVTFRCDPISEHNRLYWYRQTLGQGPEFLTYFQNEAQLEKSRLLSDRFSAERPKGSFSTLEIQRTEQGDSAMYLCASADFDSNYNSPLHFGNGTRLTVT.

The V gene is TRBV9, the J gene TRBJ2-5; unclear D gene. CDR1 and CDR2 from the germline V gene are SGDLS and YYNGEE. V dropped 4 bases and J dropped 5 bases, with 12 bases sitting between them. The CDR3 loop spans 13 amino acids. The CDR3, as DNA: TGTGCCAGCAGCCCCTCAGCCAGGGAGACCCAGTACTTC. Translated: CASSPSARETQYF.

This clone has a single count. This chain connects TRBV5-1 to TRBJ2-7; 7 bases line up with TRBD1. This CDR3 is 14 amino acids long. V gave up 4 bases and J gave up 2 bases; unmatched junction bases: 6. Looked up from germline, CDR1 is SGHRS and CDR2 is YFSETQ. The CDR3 loop reads CASSPTGAAYEQYF. CDR3 sequence (DNA): TGCGCCAGCAGCCCCACAGGGGCTGCCTACGAGCAGTACTTC.

Here the CDR3 reads CAISAQQLGLLRHNSPLHF. In DNA, the CDR3 is TGTGCCATCAGTGCTCAACAGCTAGGCCTCCTTCGCCATAATTCACCCCTCCACTTT. The chain employs TRBV10-3 and TRBJ1-6; no definite D call. The germline V gene has CDR1 ENHRY and CDR2 SYGVKD. Trimming removed 4 bases at V and 5 bases at J, with 24 bases between. The CDR3 length is 19 residues.

V usage is TRBV14 and J usage is TRBJ2-2; no clear D. Germline V gives CDR1 SGHDN, CDR2 FVKESK. V dropped 2 bases and J dropped 5 bases, with 18 bases sitting between them. This CDR3 is 17 amino acids long. The CDR3 DNA is TGTGCCAGCAGCCAATATGACCCCCGCTGGCAAACCGGGGAGCTGTTTTTT. This translates into CASSQYDPRWQTGELFF.

The chain has TRBV5-1 and TRBJ2-2; 9 bases line up with TRBD1. This CDR3 region has 16 residues. With V trimmed by 2 bases and J by 7 bases, 9 bases remained unmatched. Per germline, CDR1 SGHRS and CDR2 YFSETQ. Here the CDR3 reads CASSLERTGVRGELFF. The CDR3 region has the DNA TGCGCCAGCAGCTTAGAGAGGACAGGGGTACGCGGGGAGCTGTTTTTT.

The V and J genes are TRBV3-1 (or the pseudogene TRBV3-2) and TRBJ1-2, with 9 bases aligning to TRBD1. The trim removed 0 bases at V and 1 base at J, leaving 9 bases unmatched. CDR3 length: 18 amino acids. CDR1 LGHDT and CDR2 YNNKEL come from the germline V gene (reference sequence). Here the CDR3 DNA reads TGTGCCAGCAGCCAAGAAACCGGGACAGGGCGGGGTAACTATGGCTACACCTTC. Translation gives CASSQETGTGRGNYGYTF.

The chain recombines TRBV5-1 with TRBJ1-4, with D unresolved. The length of the CDR3 is 16 residues. Trimming left V 0 bases short and J 5 bases short, with 14 bases between. Germline values: CDR1 SGHRS, CDR2 YFSETQ. CDR3 DNA: TGCGCCAGCAGCTTGGGGGTCTCGGTAGAAAATGAAAAACTGTTTTTT. Its translation is CASSLGVSVENEKLFF.

The chain is built from TRBV3-1 (or the pseudogene TRBV3-2) and TRBJ2-1; 9 positions agree with TRBD2. CDR1 and CDR2 from the germline V gene are LGHDT and YNNKEL (reference sequence). The length of the CDR3 is 15 residues. J was trimmed by 0 bases and V by 11 bases; bases with no gene match: 8. The CDR3 sequence is CAQLAGAHSYNEQFF. DNA of the CDR3: TGTGCCCAATTAGCGGGAGCGCACTCCTACAATGAGCAGTTCTTC.

The V gene is TRBV2, the J gene TRBJ1-6, with a tentative D call TRBD1 (5 bases). V was pared by 8 bases and J by 11 bases, with 22 bases between. The CDR3 has 15 amino acids. Germline-derived CDR1 and CDR2 are SNHLY and FYNNEI. CDR3 amino acids: CASRRYFVGETPLHF. The DNA for the CDR3 is TGTGCCAGCCGTCGTTATTTTGTGGGGGAAACACCCCTCCACTTT.

V and J are TRBV25-1 and TRBJ2-1, with TRBD1 as a possible D gene (6 bases). This CDR3 comprises 15 residues. The V and J ends lost 2 bases and 4 bases respectively, with 12 bases between them. From germline, CDR1 is MGHDK and CDR2 SYGVNS. DNA of the CDR3: TGTGCCAGCAGTGAACTTTCCGGACAGTACAATGAGCAGTTCTTC. It encodes CASSELSGQYNEQFF.

The V gene is TRBV7-9, the J gene TRBJ2-7, with D unresolved. In germline, CDR1 is SEHNR, CDR2 FQNEAQ (reference sequence). Between the trimmed V and J ends, which lost 5 bases and 2 bases, there was a span of 7 bases. The CDR3 is made up of 12 amino acids. The chain's CDR3 is CASSRPPYEQYF. Here the CDR3 DNA reads TGTGCCAGCAGCCGGCCCCCCTACGAGCAGTACTTC.

The J gene is TRBJ2-7, the V gene TRBV18, with 8 bases identical to TRBD2. Per the germline V gene, CDR1 is KGHSH and CDR2 is LQKENI. This CDR3 comprises 12 residues. V trimming: 3 bases; J trimming: 5 bases; junction bases outside the gene matches: 0. The CDR3 spells CASSPGGDEQYF. Written as DNA, the CDR3 is TGTGCCAGCTCACCCGGGGGGGACGAGCAGTACTTC. The full variable domain, its missing parts supplied by reference TRBV18 and TRBJ2-7, is NAGVMQNPRHLVRRRGQEARLRCSPMKGHSHVYWYRQLPEEGLKFMVYLQKENIIDESGMPKERFSAEFPKEGPSILRIQQVVRGDSAAYFCASSPGGDEQYFGPGTRLTVT.

V and J are TRBV19 and TRBJ1-3, with D uncertain. Trimming pared 5 bases from V and 1 base from J, leaving 12 bases between. This CDR3 has 15 amino acids. Germline CDR1 LNHDA, CDR2 SQIVND (reference sequence). The CDR3 bases are TGTGCCAGTAGTTTGGCCCCGGGTTCTGGAAACACCATATATTTT. It is translated as CASSLAPGSGNTIYF.

This chain links TRBV5-1 with TRBJ1-1; D unresolved. The CDR3 sequence is 13 residues long. Germline assignment: CDR1 SGHRS and CDR2 YFSETQ. Trimming took 3 bases from V and 2 from J, leaving 8 bases between them. In DNA, the CDR3 is TGCGCCAGCAGCTCGACACCTAACACTGAAGCTTTCTTT. Protein: CASSSTPNTEAFF.